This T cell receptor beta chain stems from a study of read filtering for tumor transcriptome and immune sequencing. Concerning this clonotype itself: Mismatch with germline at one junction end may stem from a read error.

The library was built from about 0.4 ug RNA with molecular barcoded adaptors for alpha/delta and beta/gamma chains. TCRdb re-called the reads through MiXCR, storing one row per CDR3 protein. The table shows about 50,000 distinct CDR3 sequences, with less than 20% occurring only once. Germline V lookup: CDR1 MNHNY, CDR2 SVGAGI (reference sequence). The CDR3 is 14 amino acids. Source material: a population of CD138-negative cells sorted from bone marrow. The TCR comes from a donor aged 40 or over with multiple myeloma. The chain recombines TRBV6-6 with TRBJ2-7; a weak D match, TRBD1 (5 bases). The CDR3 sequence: CASSYRGLSYERYF. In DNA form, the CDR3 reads TGTGCCAGCAGTTACAGGGGCCTCTCCTACGAGCGGTACTTC.